This is a list of T cell receptor beta chains from one sample in a study of T cell changes during pregnancy in multiple sclerosis. Repertoires were generated with immunoSEQ multiplex PCR, while TCRdb's copy carries only in-frame clones and drops some. The sample holds tens of thousands of clones, 85% to 90% seen once. The source material was CD4+ T cells from peripheral blood mononuclear cells, sampled in the third trimester of pregnancy. All receptors derive from a female donor in good health, enrolled as a control in a pregnancy study. The CDR3 runs from the conserved cysteine through the conserved F or W. A D gene is named only where the DNA matches it firmly. Some rows mark clone size as missing; the rest say once, few, many or name a class of expanded clone.

abundance,j_gene,d_gene,v_gene,CDR3nt,CDR3aa
NA,TRBJ2-2,NA,TRBV30,TGTGCCTGGAGTGAGCAGGGGACCGGGGAGCTGTTTTTT,CAWSEQGTGELFF
NA,TRBJ1-4,NA,TRBV5-1,TGCGCCAGCAGCTCCCCAGGGAATGAAAAACTGTTTTTT,CASSSPGNEKLFF
NA,TRBJ1-5,TRBD1,TRBV5-8,TGTGCCAGCAGCCTCGGGACAGTTCCTTCCGGCCAGCATTTT,CASSLGTVPSGQHF
NA,TRBJ2-2,TRBD2,TRBV10-3,TGTGCCATCACCTTGACTAGCGGGGGGGCCGGGGAGCTGTTTTTT,CAITLTSGGAGELFF
NA,TRBJ1-5,NA,TRBV6-4,TGTGCCAGCAGTGACTCTGCAGGGATTCAGCCCCAGCATTTT,CASSDSAGIQPQHF
NA,TRBJ1-4,NA,TRBV30,TGTGCCTGGAAGCGGGAAAAACTGTTTTTT,CAWKREKLFF
NA,TRBJ1-3,TRBD1,TRBV7-2,TGTGCCAGCAGCTCTATACAGGGGAGCGGAAACACCATATATTTT,CASSSIQGSGNTIYF
once,TRBJ1-1,TRBD1,TRBV30,TGTGCCAGGGGGGGACAGGTGAACACTGAAGCTTTCTTT,CARGGQVNTEAFF
NA,TRBJ2-3,TRBD1,TRBV19,TGTGCCAGTAGTATCGACAGGGTCGGTGATACGCAGTATTTT,CASSIDRVGDTQYF
NA,TRBJ1-2,NA,TRBV6-5,TGTGCCAGCAGTTACCTGACAGGAGCTAACTATGGCTACACCTTC,CASSYLTGANYGYTF
NA,TRBJ2-5,NA,TRBV12-5,TGTGCTAGTGGTTTGGGACAGTACCAAGAGACCCAGTACTTC,CASGLGQYQETQYF
NA,TRBJ2-7,TRBD1,TRBV6-5,TGTGCCAGCAGCCCAGGGGGTGCCTCCTACGAGCAGTACTTC,CASSPGGASYEQYF
NA,TRBJ1-5,TRBD1,TRBV12-5,TGTGCTAGTGGTTGGGGACAGGTAGGTCAGCCCCAGCATTTT,CASGWGQVGQPQHF
NA,TRBJ2-3,TRBD2,TRBV7-6,TGTGCCAGCAGCCCAGGCGGGAGTTGGGGAGATACGCAGTATTTT,CASSPGGSWGDTQYF
NA,TRBJ1-1,NA,TRBV10-2,TGCGCCAGCAGGGCGGGGGGCACTGAAGCTTTCTTT,CASRAGGTEAFF
NA,TRBJ2-6,NA,TRBV9,TGTGCCAGCAGCGTAGTGGGGTCAGGGGTTACAGGGGCCAACGTCCTGACTTTC,CASSVVGSGVTGANVLTF
NA,TRBJ2-1,TRBD1,TRBV27,TGTGCCAGCAGGTCATATACAGGGGGTCTTTCCAATGAGCAGTTCTTC,CASRSYTGGLSNEQFF
few,TRBJ2-1,NA,TRBV28,TGTGCCAGCAGTTTACAGGGGGGCAATGAGCAGTTCTTC,CASSLQGGNEQFF
NA,TRBJ1-1,TRBD1,TRBV7-2,TGTGCCAGCAGCTTTATGGGGACAGGGGTCACTGAAGCTTTCTTT,CASSFMGTGVTEAFF